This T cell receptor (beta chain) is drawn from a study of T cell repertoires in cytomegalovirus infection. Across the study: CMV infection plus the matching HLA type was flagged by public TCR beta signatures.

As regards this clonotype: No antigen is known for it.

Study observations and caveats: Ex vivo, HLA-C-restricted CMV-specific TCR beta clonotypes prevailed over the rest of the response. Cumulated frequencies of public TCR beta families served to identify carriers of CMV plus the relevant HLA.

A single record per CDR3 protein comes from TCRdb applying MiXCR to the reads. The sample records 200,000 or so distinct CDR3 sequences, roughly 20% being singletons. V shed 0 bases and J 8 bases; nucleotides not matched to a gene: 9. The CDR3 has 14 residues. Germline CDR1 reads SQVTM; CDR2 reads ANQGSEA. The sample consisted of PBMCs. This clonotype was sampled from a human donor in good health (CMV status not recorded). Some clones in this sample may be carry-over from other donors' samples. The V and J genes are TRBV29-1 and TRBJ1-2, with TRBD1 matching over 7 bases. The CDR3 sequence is CSVEDQGGGNGYTF. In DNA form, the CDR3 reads TGCAGCGTTGAAGATCAGGGGGGAGGGAACGGCTACACCTTC.